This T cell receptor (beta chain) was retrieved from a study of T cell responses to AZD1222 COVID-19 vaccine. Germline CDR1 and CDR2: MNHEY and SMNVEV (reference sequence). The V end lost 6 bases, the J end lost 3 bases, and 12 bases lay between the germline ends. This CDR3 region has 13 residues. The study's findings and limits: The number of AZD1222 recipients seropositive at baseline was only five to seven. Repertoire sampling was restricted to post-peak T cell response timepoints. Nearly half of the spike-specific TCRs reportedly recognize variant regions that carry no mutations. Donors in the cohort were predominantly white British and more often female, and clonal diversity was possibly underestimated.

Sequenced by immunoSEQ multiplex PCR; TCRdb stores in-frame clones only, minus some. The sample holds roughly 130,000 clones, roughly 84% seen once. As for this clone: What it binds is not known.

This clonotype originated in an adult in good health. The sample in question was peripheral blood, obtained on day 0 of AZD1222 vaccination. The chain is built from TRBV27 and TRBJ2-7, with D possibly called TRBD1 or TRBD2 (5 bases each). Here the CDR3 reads CASSPGAHYEQYF. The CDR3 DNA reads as TGTGCCAGCAGCCCCGGGGCCCACTACGAGCAGTACTTC.